This T cell receptor beta chain was profiled in a study of identical twins. Template switching introduced a universal primer site, and the cDNA bore unique molecular identifiers. TCRdb re-derived calls from the 5' RACE reads in MiXCR, one entry per CDR3 protein. This sample has about 390,000 distinct CDR3 sequences, with roughly 10% found just once. This CDR3 spans 16 amino acids. In germline, CDR1 is SGHAT, CDR2 FQDESV (reference sequence). J lost 6 bases, V lost 5 bases, and 12 bases had no gene match. Whole-study findings and limits: Monozygotic twins shared more out-of-frame TCR alpha than recombination models predicted.

In this sample, this clonotype turned up a few times. The antigen remains undetermined. This chain connects TRBV11-1 to TRBJ2-3; 9 bases map to TRBD2. This clonotype originated in a woman aged 45-65 years in good health. Input material: naive T cells sorted from blood. CDR3 DNA: TGTGCCAGCAGCACAAGGGCTAGCGGGATTGGGGATACGCAGTATTTT. Translation gives CASSTRASGIGDTQYF.